This TCR beta chain was captured in a study of cytomegalovirus exposure and HLA in healthy donors. Study-wide findings and caveats: Cytomegalovirus association was listed for around 180 TCR beta chains.

The PCR had 60 Vbeta and 13 Jbeta primers. Sequencing was performed with immunoSEQ multiplex PCR; in TCRdb, only in-frame clones are kept and a portion is missing. The profile shows 140,000 or so clones, around 75% of them singletons. A remark on this clone: Its antigen is not known.

The V segment lost 1 base and the J segment 1 base; nucleotides outside the gene matches: 11. CDR1 and CDR2 (germline): SGHDN, FVKESK. The CDR3 is made up of 20 amino acids. The specimen sequenced was PBMCs. The receptor's source is a man aged 60-69 years in good health and CMV-seronegative. This sequence joins TRBV14 and TRBJ2-4; 12 positions agree with TRBD1. CDR3 DNA: TGTGCCAGCAGCCAAGCCCCGGGACAGGGGGCCGTTTGGGCCAAAAACATTCAGTACTTC. It is translated as CASSQAPGQGAVWAKNIQYF.